One sample yielded the 30 T cell receptor beta chains listed below, sequenced in a study of early T cells in non-severe SARS-CoV-2 infection. TCRdb analysed the 5' RACE reads with MiXCR anew, one entry per CDR3 protein. The repertoire consists of tens of thousands of distinct CDR3 sequences, with roughly 12% occurring once and the leading ten covering approximately 4.8%. Sequenced input: whole blood. These receptors came from an adult who was a healthcare worker with PCR-confirmed SARS-CoV-2 infection or an uninfected control (not recorded which).

The chain employs TRBV2 and TRBJ2-1; D gene ambiguous. This CDR3 contains 12 residues. Deletions cut 1 base from V and 11 bases from J, with 9 bases between. Germline loops: CDR1 SNHLY, CDR2 FYNNEI. CDR3 loop: CASSEEAQKQFF. In DNA form, the CDR3 reads TGTGCCAGCAGTGAAGAAGCACAAAAGCAGTTCTTC.

This clonotype has a handful of counts. This chain links TRBV5-1 with TRBJ1-6; 9 bases are a match to TRBD1. With V trimmed by 4 bases and J by 8 bases, 4 bases remained unmatched. This CDR3 comprises 14 residues. Per the germline V gene, CDR1 is SGHRS and CDR2 is YFSETQ. As DNA, the CDR3 is TGCGCCAGCAGCGTGGGACAGGGAGATTCACCCCTCCACTTT. It is translated as CASSVGQGDSPLHF. Full variable domain (rest looked up from reference TRBV5-1 and TRBJ1-6): KAGVTQTPRYLIKTRGQQVTLSCSPISGHRSVSWYQQTPGQGLQFLFEYFSETQRNKGNFPGRFSGRQFSNSRSEMNVSTLELGDSALYLCASSVGQGDSPLHFGNGTRLTVT.

This clonotype was picked up a small number of times. The chain carries TRBV5-5 and TRBJ2-2, with 7 nucleotides matching TRBD1. Trimming took 4 bases from V and 0 from J; bases not matched to a gene: 6. CDR1 and CDR2 from the germline V gene are SGHKS and YYEKEE (reference sequence). The CDR3 sequence is 16 residues long. In nucleotides, the CDR3 is TGTGCCAGCAGCGCTACCGGGACAGCGAACACCGGGGAGCTGTTTTTT. It encodes CASSATGTANTGELFF.

The table lists this clonotype with many counts. The chain links TRBV4-1 to TRBJ2-1; D is uncertain. CDR1 and CDR2 (germline): MGHRA, YSYEKL. This CDR3 contains 15 residues. Between the trimmed V and J ends, which lost 1 base and 5 bases, there was a span of 12 bases. CDR3 protein: CASSQGRGSDNEQFF. The CDR3 DNA reads as TGCGCCAGCAGCCAAGGAAGAGGATCGGACAATGAGCAGTTCTTC.

The V call is TRBV7-9, the J call TRBJ2-2, with D possibly being TRBD1 (6 bases). Trimming shortened V by 3 bases and J by 3 bases, and 14 bases separated the two germline ends. The germline V gene encodes CDR1 SEHNR and CDR2 FQNEAQ (reference sequence). This CDR3 region has 16 residues. This chain's CDR3 is CASSFQGTTDTGELFF. CDR3 coding DNA: TGTGCCAGCAGCTTCCAGGGGACGACGGACACCGGGGAGCTGTTTTTT.

This rearrangement joins TRBV7-2 to TRBJ2-5, with D possibly TRBD1 on 6 matching bases. Trimming left V 2 bases short and J 1 base short, with 11 bases between. The germline CDR1 and CDR2 sequences are SGHTA and FQGNSA. The CDR3 is made up of 15 amino acids. The CDR3: CASSLYQGTQETQYF. The CDR3 nucleotides are TGTGCCAGCAGCTTATACCAGGGGACCCAAGAGACCCAGTACTTC.

This sequence joins TRBV20-1 and TRBJ1-4, with D uncertain. V dropped 0 bases and J dropped 10 bases, with 15 bases sitting between them. CDR3 length equals 14 residues. CDR1 and CDR2 from the germline V gene are DFQATT and SNEGSKA (reference sequence). The CDR3 bases are TGCAGTGCTAGAGATGCCGGCGGGGATAGAAAACTGTTTTTT. Amino acids: CSARDAGGDRKLFF.

A few counts support this clonotype. The chain couples TRBV20-1 to TRBJ2-1; D assignment may be TRBD1 or TRBD2 (5 bases each). CDR1 and CDR2 (germline): DFQATT, SNEGSKA (reference sequence). The CDR3 is 14 amino acids. Trimming took off 4 bases at V and 8 bases at J, with 18 bases between the two ends. The CDR3 loop is CSATWTDSYDEQFF. CDR3 sequence (DNA): TGCAGTGCTACATGGACTGACAGTTACGATGAGCAGTTCTTC.

This clonotype is medium-sized within its sample. This chain connects TRBV28 to TRBJ2-2; D ambiguous. Trimming took 6 bases from V and 4 from J, leaving 18 bases between them. CDR3 length: 16 amino acids. Germline V lookup: CDR1 MDHEN, CDR2 SYDVKM. CDR3 DNA sequence: TGTGCCAGCAGCTCGGCCCCCTCTACTACCACCGGGGAGCTGTTTTTT. This sequence encodes CASSSAPSTTTGELFF.

This clonotype appeared many times. J is TRBJ1-1 and V is TRBV5-1; D is perhaps TRBD1 (6 bases). V gave up 4 bases and J gave up 2 bases, with 12 bases separating them. Germline V gene lookup returns CDR1 SGHRS and CDR2 YFSETQ. The CDR3 contains 14 residues. CDR3 loop: CASSAGTLNTEAFF. The CDR3 bases are TGCGCCAGCAGCGCGGGGACATTAAACACTGAAGCTTTCTTT.

The rearrangement links TRBV28 to TRBJ2-4, with unresolved D. This CDR3 is 14 amino acids long. Germline assignment: CDR1 MDHEN and CDR2 SYDVKM. Trimming removed 5 bases at V and 1 base at J, with 9 bases between. The CDR3, as DNA: TGTGCCAGCAGTCCCCCCGGGGCCAAAAACATTCAGTACTTC. Translation: CASSPPGAKNIQYF. The variable domain in full, with the rest retrieved from reference TRBV28 and TRBJ2-4, is DVKVTQSSRYLVKRTGEKVFLECVQDMDHENMFWYRQDPGLGLRLIYFSYDVKMKEKGDIPEGYSVSREKKERFSLILESASTNQTSMYLCASSPPGAKNIQYFGAGTRLSVL.

This clonotype was observed a few times. The rearrangement uses TRBV20-1 and TRBJ2-3, with D possibly being TRBD1 or TRBD2 (6 bases each). CDR1 DFQATT and CDR2 SNEGSKA come from the germline V gene (reference sequence). The V end lost 0 bases, the J end lost 0 bases, and 13 bases lay between the germline ends. The CDR3 spans 16 residues. The CDR3 sequence: CSARDRRGESTDTQYF. DNA for the CDR3: TGCAGTGCTAGAGATCGGAGGGGGGAAAGCACAGATACGCAGTATTTT.

This clonotype was seen a few times. The chain combines TRBV6-2 or TRBV6-3 with TRBJ2-3; TRBD2 agrees at 8 bases. The length of the CDR3 is 14 residues. V lost 7 bases and J lost 10; bases outside the gene matches: 13. Germline lookup yields CDR1 MNHEY and CDR2 SVGEGT. The CDR3 bases are TGTGCCAGCACCGCACGGACTCCCGGGGGGGCGCAGTATTTT. Its translation: CASTARTPGGAQYF.

In this sample, this clonotype turned up many times. V usage is TRBV12-3 or TRBV12-4 and J usage is TRBJ1-1; maybe TRBD1 (5 bases). CDR3 length equals 14 residues. V was shortened by 3 bases and J by 4 bases, with 12 bases between the two germline ends. The CDR3 DNA sequence: TGTGCCAGCAGTTTTAATAGGGGCCTCACTGAAGCTTTCTTT. Its translation is CASSFNRGLTEAFF.

In its sample, this clonotype was seen many times. V and J are TRBV20-1 and TRBJ1-2; 8 bases match TRBD1. CDR3 length: 13 amino acids. Germline V CDR1 and CDR2: DFQATT, SNEGSKA (reference sequence). Trimming at V came to 5 bases and at J to 4 bases, leaving 6 bases not matched to a gene. CDR3 sequence reads: CSAYQGAGYGYTF. The CDR3 nucleotides are TGCAGTGCTTACCAGGGGGCAGGCTATGGCTACACCTTC.

The sample holds many counts of this clonotype. V usage is TRBV28 and J usage is TRBJ2-7; the match to TRBD1 covers 7 bases. The V gene's germline CDR1 is MDHEN and CDR2 SYDVKM. This CDR3 is built from 13 residues. V lost 2 bases to trimming and J lost 2 bases; unmatched junction nucleotides: 0. The CDR3 is CASSLGTAYEQYF. CDR3 nucleotide sequence: TGTGCCAGCAGTTTAGGGACAGCCTACGAGCAGTACTTC.

The chain is built from TRBV28 and TRBJ2-7; D is possibly TRBD1 or TRBD2 (6 bases each). Between the trimmed V and J ends, which lost 10 bases and 7 bases, there was a span of 17 bases. The germline V gene has CDR1 MDHEN and CDR2 SYDVKM. The CDR3 covers 12 residues. CDR3 sequence: CATTPTGGEQYF. CDR3 coding DNA: TGTGCCACCACACCGACAGGAGGGGAGCAGTACTTC.

This clonotype was seen ten or more times. The rearrangement joins TRBV7-2 to TRBJ1-1, with D possibly being TRBD1 (5 bases). The germline gives CDR1 SGHTA, CDR2 FQGNSA. V lost 4 bases to trimming and J lost 11 bases, with 14 bases between them. The CDR3 contains 12 residues. The CDR3 loop reads CASSSSGTSAFF. The CDR3 DNA sequence: TGTGCCAGCAGCTCGAGCGGGACGTCGGCTTTCTTT.

J is TRBJ2-7 and V is TRBV6-2 or TRBV6-3; D possibly uses TRBD1 or TRBD2 (5 bases each). V lost 8 bases, J lost 0 bases, and 14 bases lay in between. Looked up from germline, CDR1 is MNHEY and CDR2 is SVGEGT. This CDR3 contains 14 residues. CDR3 protein: CASLPGRSSYEQYF. The CDR3 region has the DNA TGTGCCAGCTTACCGGGACGGAGCTCCTACGAGCAGTACTTC.

This clonotype was detected only a few times. J is TRBJ2-3 and V is TRBV6-2 or TRBV6-3; D gene ambiguous. There are 12 residues in the CDR3. The ends were cut back, 2 bases at V and 8 bases at J, with 8 bases in the middle. The germline V gene has CDR1 MNHEY and CDR2 SVGEGT. This chain's CDR3 is CASSYGEATQYF. In DNA form, the CDR3 reads TGTGCCAGCAGTTACGGAGAGGCTACGCAGTATTTT.

This clonotype has at least ten counts. The genes are TRBV7-6 and TRBJ2-7; 9 bases align to TRBD1. V was pared by 6 bases and J by 5 bases, with 8 bases of the junction left unmatched. The CDR3 contains 14 residues. Germline CDR1 is SGHVS and CDR2 is FNYEAQ. Here the CDR3 DNA reads TGTGCCAGCAGGGCCGGGACAGGGCCCCACGAGCAGTACTTC. Protein sequence: CASRAGTGPHEQYF.

The chain is built from TRBV10-3 and TRBJ2-6; D uncertain. There are 12 residues in the CDR3. V lost 11 bases and J 0 bases, leaving 5 bases between the germline ends. The germline V gene has CDR1 ENHRY and CDR2 SYGVKD. CDR3 protein: CAVYSGANVLTF. CDR3 nucleotide sequence: TGTGCCGTTTACTCTGGGGCCAACGTCCTGACTTTC.

This clonotype was counted a few times. This rearrangement joins TRBV28 to TRBJ1-2; weak D call: TRBD1 (6 bases). Germline CDR1 and CDR2: MDHEN and SYDVKM. This CDR3 spans 16 amino acids. The V end lost 6 bases, the J end lost 4 bases, and 21 bases lay between the germline ends. CDR3 sequence reads: CASSSESGQYLYGYTF. CDR3 nucleotide sequence: TGTGCCAGCAGCAGTGAGTCTGGACAGTATCTCTATGGCTACACCTTC.

As regards this clonotype: Germline is not matched at one junction end, which may reflect a read error. The rearrangement joins TRBV28 to TRBJ2-1; either TRBD1 or TRBD2 may supply D (6 bases each). CDR3 length equals 16 residues. CDR1 and CDR2 (germline): MDHEN, SYDVKM. CDR3 DNA: TGTGTCAGCAGTTCCCGGTTGGGGGGCTCCTTGAATGAGCAGTTCTTC. Its protein is CVSSSRLGGSLNEQFF.

This chain links TRBV18 with TRBJ2-3; 7 bases are shared with TRBD2. CDR3 length equals 15 residues. Looked up from germline, CDR1 is KGHSH and CDR2 is LQKENI. J was trimmed by 2 bases and V by 3 bases; bases with no gene match: 5. CDR3 coding DNA: TGTGCCAGCTCACCCAGGACTAGAGCCACAGATACGCAGTATTTT. This codes for CASSPRTRATDTQYF.

This clonotype has more than one count but fewer than ten. The rearrangement uses TRBV19 and TRBJ1-5; D is possibly TRBD1 (5 bases). The CDR3 runs to 17 residues. Germline V lookup: CDR1 LNHDA, CDR2 SQIVND (reference sequence). V dropped 3 bases and J dropped 2 bases, with 17 bases sitting between them. The CDR3 spells CASSITMAGAGNQPQHF. The DNA of the CDR3 is TGTGCCAGTAGTATCACGATGGCCGGGGCGGGCAATCAGCCCCAGCATTTT.

The V call is TRBV12-3 or TRBV12-4, the J call TRBJ2-1; D is possibly TRBD2 (5 bases). The better agreement between TRBJ2-7 and the DNA end casts doubt on the J call. CDR3 size: 16 residues. DNA of the CDR3: TGTGCCAGCAGTTTATTTTTCCGGGGTTCCTACAATGAGCAGTACTTC. Its translation: CASSLFFRGSYNEQYF.

This clonotype was picked up a small number of times. The V gene is TRBV27, the J gene TRBJ1-6, with D perhaps TRBD1 (6 bases). Trimming took off 6 bases at V and 8 bases at J, with 17 bases between the two ends. CDR1 is MNHEY and CDR2 is SMNVEV in the germline V gene (reference sequence). This CDR3 region has 15 residues. The CDR3 sequence: CASRGSGVRDSPLHF. The CDR3 DNA is TGTGCCAGCAGAGGCTCAGGGGTAAGGGATTCACCCCTCCACTTT.

The J gene is TRBJ1-4, the V gene TRBV24-1; D gene unclear. Germline values: CDR1 KGHDR, CDR2 SFDVKD. The CDR3 is 15 residues long. V lost 4 bases to trimming and J lost 2 bases, with 10 bases between them. The CDR3 loop reads CATSEGGLTNEKLFF. CDR3 sequence (DNA): TGTGCCACCAGTGAAGGAGGACTGACTAATGAAAAACTGTTTTTT.

This clonotype showed up just a few times. One junction end disagrees with the germline gene, perhaps due to a read error. J is TRBJ2-3 and V is TRBV12-3 or TRBV12-4; 8 bases match TRBD2. CDR3 length: 14 amino acids. CDR3 sequence (DNA): TGTGCCAGCAGCTTAGCGGGGACCCGCGATACGCAGTATTTT. Its translation is CASSLAGTRDTQYF.